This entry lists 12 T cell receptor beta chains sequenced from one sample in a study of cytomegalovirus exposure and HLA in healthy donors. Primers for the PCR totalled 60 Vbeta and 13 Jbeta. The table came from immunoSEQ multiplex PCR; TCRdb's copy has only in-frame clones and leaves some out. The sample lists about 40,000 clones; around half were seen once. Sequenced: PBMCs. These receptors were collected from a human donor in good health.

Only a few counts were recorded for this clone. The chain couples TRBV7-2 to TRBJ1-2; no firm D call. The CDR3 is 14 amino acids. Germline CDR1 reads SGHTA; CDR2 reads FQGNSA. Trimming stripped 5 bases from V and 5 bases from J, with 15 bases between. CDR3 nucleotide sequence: TGTGCCAGCAGCCGCTCAGTCCTGCCTTATGGCTACACCTTC. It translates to CASSRSVLPYGYTF.

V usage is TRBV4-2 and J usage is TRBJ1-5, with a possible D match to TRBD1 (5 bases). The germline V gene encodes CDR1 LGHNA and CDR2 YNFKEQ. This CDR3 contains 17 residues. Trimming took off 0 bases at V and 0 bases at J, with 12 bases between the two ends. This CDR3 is CASSQDRAGGSNQPQHF. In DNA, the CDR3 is TGTGCCAGCAGCCAAGATAGGGCGGGGGGTAGCAATCAGCCCCAGCATTTT.

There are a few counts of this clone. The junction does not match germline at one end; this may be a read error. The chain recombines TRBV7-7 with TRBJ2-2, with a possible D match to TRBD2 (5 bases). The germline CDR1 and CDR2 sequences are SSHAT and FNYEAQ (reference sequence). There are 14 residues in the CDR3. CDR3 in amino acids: CASSSRRDTGELFF. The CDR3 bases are TGTGCTAGCAGCTCAAGGCGGGACACCGGGGAGCTGTTTTTT.

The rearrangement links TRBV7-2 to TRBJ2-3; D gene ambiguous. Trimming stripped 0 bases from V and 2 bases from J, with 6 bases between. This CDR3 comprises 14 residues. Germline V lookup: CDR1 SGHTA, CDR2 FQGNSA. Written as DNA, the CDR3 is TGTGCCAGCAGCTTAGCGCCCTACACAGATACGCAGTATTTT. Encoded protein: CASSLAPYTDTQYF.

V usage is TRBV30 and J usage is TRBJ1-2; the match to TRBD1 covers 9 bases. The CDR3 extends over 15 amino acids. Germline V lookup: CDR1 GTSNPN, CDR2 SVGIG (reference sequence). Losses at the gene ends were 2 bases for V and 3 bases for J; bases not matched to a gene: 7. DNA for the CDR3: TGTGCCTGGAGTACCCCGGGACAGGGACACTATGGCTACACCTTC. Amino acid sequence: CAWSTPGQGHYGYTF.

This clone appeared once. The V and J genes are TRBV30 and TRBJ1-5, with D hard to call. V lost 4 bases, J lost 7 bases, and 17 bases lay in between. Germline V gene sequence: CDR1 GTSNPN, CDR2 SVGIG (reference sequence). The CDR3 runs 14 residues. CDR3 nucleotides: TGTGCCTGGAATTTGGGGAGTTTGGGCCAGCCCCAGCATTTT. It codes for CAWNLGSLGQPQHF.

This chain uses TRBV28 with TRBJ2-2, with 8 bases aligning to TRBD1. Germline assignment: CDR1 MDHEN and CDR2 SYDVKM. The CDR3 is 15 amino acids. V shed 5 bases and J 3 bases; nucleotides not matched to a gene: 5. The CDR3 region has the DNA TGTGCCAGCAGTCTGCGGACAGGGTACACCGGGGAGCTGTTTTTT. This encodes CASSLRTGYTGELFF.

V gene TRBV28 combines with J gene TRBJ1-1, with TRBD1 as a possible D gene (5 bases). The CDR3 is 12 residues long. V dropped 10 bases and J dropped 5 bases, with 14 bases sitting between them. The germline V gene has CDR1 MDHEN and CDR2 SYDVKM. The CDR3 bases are TGTGCCATTGGGCTTAGGGGAACTGAAGCTTTCTTT. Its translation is CAIGLRGTEAFF.

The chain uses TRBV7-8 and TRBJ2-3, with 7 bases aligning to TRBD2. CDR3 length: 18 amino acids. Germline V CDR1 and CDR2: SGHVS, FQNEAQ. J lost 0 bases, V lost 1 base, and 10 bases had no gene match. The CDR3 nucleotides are TGTGCCAGCAGCTTAGTGGGCGGGGGACCGAGCAGCACAGATACGCAGTATTTT. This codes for CASSLVGGGPSSTDTQYF.

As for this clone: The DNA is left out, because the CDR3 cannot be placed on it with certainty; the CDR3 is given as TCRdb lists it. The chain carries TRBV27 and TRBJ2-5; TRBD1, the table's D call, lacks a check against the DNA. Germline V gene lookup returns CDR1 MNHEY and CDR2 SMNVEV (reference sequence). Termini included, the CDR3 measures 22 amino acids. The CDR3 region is CASSLKSETTTRDPVLRETQYF.

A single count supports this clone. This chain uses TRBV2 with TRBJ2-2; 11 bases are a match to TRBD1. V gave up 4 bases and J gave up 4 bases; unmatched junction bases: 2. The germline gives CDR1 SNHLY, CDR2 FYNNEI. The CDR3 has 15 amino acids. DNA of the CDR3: TGTGCCAGCAGTGGGACAGGGGGCGCCACCGGGGAGCTGTTTTTT. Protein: CASSGTGGATGELFF.

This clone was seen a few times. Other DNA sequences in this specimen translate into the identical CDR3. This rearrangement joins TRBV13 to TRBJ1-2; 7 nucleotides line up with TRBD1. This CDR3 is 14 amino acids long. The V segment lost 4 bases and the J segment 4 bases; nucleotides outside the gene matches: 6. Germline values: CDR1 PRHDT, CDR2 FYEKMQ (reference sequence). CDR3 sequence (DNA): TGTGCCAGCAGCTCCCTGACAGGGCGCTATGGCTACACCTTC. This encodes CASSSLTGRYGYTF.